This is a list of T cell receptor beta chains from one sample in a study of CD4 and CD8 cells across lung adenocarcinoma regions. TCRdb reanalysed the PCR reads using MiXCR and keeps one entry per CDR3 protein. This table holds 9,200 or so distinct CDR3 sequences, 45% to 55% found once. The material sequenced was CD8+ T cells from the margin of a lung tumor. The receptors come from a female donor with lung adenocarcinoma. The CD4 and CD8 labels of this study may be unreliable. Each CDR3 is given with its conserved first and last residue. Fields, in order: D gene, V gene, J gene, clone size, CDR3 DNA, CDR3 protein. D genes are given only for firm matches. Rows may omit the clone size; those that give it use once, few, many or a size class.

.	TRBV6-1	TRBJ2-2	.	TGTGCCAGCAGTAGCGCGAGAATGAACACCGGTACGCTGTATTTT	CASSSARMNTGTLYF
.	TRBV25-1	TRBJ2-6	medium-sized	TGTGCCAGCAGAGGTGATGGGGCCAACGTCCTGACTTTC	CASRGDGANVLTF
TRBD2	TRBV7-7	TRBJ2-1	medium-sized	TGTGCCAGCAGCCGACTAGCGGGCCCCTACAATGAGCAGTTCTTC	CASSRLAGPYNEQFF
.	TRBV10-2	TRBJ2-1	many	TGCGCCAGCAGTGGGGCGGATGAGCAGTTCTTC	CASSGADEQFF
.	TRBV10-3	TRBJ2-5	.	TGTGCCATCAGTCGAGATCAAGAGACCCAGTACTTC	CAISRDQETQYF
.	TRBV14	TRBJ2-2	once	TGTGCCAGCAGCCCCGGGACTGGGACCGGGGTCCTGTTTTTT	CASSPGTGTGVLFF
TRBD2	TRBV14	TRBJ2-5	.	TGTGCCAGCAGCTTCCGGGACGGGACTAACCAAGAGACCCAGTACTTC	CASSFRDGTNQETQYF
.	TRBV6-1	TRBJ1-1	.	TGTGCCAGCAGTGAATTTTTGGCAGCGAACACTGAAGCTTTCTTT	CASSEFLAANTEAFF
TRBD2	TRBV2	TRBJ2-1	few	TGTGCCAGCAGTGAATTCGCGGGAGGGCCCAAGTTCTTC	CASSEFAGGPKFF
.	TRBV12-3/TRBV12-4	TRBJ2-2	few	TGTGCCAGCAGGTCCCCCATTGAGGCTACCGGGGAGCTGTTTTTT	CASRSPIEATGELFF
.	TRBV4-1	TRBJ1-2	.	TGCGCCAGCAGCCCTGAGGGAGCCTATGGCTACACCTTC	CASSPEGAYGYTF
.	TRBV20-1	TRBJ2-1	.	TGCAGTGCACCGGGACAAACCCTAAATGAGCAGTTCTTC	CSAPGQTLNEQFF
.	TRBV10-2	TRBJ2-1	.	TGCGCCAGCACATACAACTACAATGAGCAGTTCTTC	CASTYNYNEQFF
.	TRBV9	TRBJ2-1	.	TGTGCCAGCAGCGGAGGCATTGGGCTGAGCTCCTACAATGAGCAGTTCTTC	CASSGGIGLSSYNEQFF
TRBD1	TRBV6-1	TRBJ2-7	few	TGTGCCAGCAGTGAAGCCCGAGAGGCAGGGGGCTACGAGCAGTACTTC	CASSEAREAGGYEQYF
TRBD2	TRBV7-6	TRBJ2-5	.	TGTGCCAGCAGCCCAACCTTAGTAGCGGGACTCTCGCAGTACTTC	CASSPTLVAGLSQYF
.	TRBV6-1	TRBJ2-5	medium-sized	TGTGCCAGCTGCCGGGACCTGGGGACAGAGACCCAGTACTTC	CASCRDLGTETQYF
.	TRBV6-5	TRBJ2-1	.	TGTGCCAGCAGTTACTCTAGGAGCGCCAATGAGCAGTTCTTC	CASSYSRSANEQFF
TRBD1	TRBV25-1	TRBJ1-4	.	TGTGCCAGCAGTGAATTAACAGGGGGGGAAAAACTGTTTTTT	CASSELTGGEKLFF
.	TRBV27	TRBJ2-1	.	TGTGCCAGCAGTTTACTGGATGAGCAGTTCTTC	CASSLLDEQFF
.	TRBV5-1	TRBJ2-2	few	TGCGCCAGCAGCTCACAGGGTCCCGAGGAGCTGTTTTTT	CASSSQGPEELFF
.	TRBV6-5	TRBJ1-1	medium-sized	TGTGCCAGCAGTGTACACAGTAGGACTGAAGCTTTCTTT	CASSVHSRTEAFF
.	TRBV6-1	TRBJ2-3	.	TGTGCCAGCAGTGCGAGGGGGTGGGCAGAGACCCAGTATTTT	CASSARGWAETQYF
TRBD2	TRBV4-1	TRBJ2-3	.	TGCGCCACCTCCTTAGAGCGGGGGAGCACAGATACGCAGTATTTT	CATSLERGSTDTQYF
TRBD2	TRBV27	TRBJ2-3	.	TGTGCCAGCACCCCGACTAGCTCAGATACCCAGTCTTTT	CASTPTSSDTQSF
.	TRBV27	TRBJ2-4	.	TGTGCCAGCAGCCTACTTGCCACAGACACTCAGTACTTC	CASSLLATDTQYF
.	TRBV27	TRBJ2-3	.	TGTGCCAGCAGTTTCACCCTTGGGGATACGCAGTATTTT	CASSFTLGDTQYF
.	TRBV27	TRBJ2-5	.	TGTGCCAGCAGAGGGCGTGTAGAAGACATCCAGTACTTC	CASRGRVEDIQYF
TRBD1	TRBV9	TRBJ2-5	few	TGTGCCAGCAGCCCCCGGGACAGAACCTACGAGACCCAGTACTTC	CASSPRDRTYETQYF
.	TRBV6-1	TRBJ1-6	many	TGTGCCAGCTTACGGGCACAGGATTCACCCCTCCACTTT	CASLRAQDSPLHF
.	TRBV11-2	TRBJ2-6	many	TGTGCCAGCAGCTTTACAGTCTCTGGGGCCAACGTCCTGACTTTC	CASSFTVSGANVLTF
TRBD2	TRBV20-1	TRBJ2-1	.	TGCAGTGCTAGATTGGGGGGGAGGGCCCGGTACAATGAGCAGTTCTTC	CSARLGGRARYNEQFF
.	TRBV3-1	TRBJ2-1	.	TGTGCCAGCAGCCAAGCGAAGGGAGGGGGGCTAGGAGAGCAGTTCTTC	CASSQAKGGGLGEQFF
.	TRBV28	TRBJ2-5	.	TGTGCCAGCAGTGAAGGAGGCGAAGAGACCCAGTACTTC	CASSEGGEETQYF
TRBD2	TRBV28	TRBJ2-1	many	TGTGCCAGCAGTTTATCCTTGGGACTAGGATCTTTCAATGAGCAGTTCTTC	CASSLSLGLGSFNEQFF
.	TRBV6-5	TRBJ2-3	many	TGTGCCAGCAGTTACGGGTTGCGGCAGTTCGGCACAGATACGCAGTATTTT	CASSYGLRQFGTDTQYF
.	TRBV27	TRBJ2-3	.	TGTGCCAGCGGTCCTCAAGATACCCAGTACTTT	CASGPQDTQYF
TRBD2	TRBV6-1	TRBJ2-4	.	TGTCCGAGCCGTGACGCGGGGGGAGGAGCCAAAAACATGCAGTACTTT	CPSRDAGGGAKNMQYF
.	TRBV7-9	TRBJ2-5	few	TGTGCCAGCAGCCCCTTGGTGGCTAGCCGGCAAGAGACCCAGTACTTC	CASSPLVASRQETQYF
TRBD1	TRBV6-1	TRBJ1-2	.	TGTGCCAGCAGTCCTGTAACCGGGACAGGGACCTATGGCTACACCTTC	CASSPVTGTGTYGYTF
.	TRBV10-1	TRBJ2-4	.	TGCCGCGTCACGGGGCGGCGAGCCCAAAACACTCAGTACTTC	CRVTGRRAQNTQYF
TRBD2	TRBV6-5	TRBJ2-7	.	TGTGCCAGCAGTTACTTTCCGGGGGGCTCCTACGAGCAGTACTTC	CASSYFPGGSYEQYF
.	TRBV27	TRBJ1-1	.	TGTGCCAGCAGGGCCCCCACGGGGGGTTGGACTGAAGCTTTCTTT	CASRAPTGGWTEAFF
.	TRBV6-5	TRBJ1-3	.	TGTGCCAGCACTTCCCCGGGCGTTCGCTCTGGAAACACCATATATTTT	CASTSPGVRSGNTIYF
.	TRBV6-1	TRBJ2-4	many	TGTGCCAGCAGTGAACCGGGCCAGGCCAAAAACATTCAGTACTTC	CASSEPGQAKNIQYF
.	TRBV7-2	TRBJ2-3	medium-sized	TGTGCCAGCAGCTCGAGACTAGCAGATACGCAGTATTTT	CASSSRLADTQYF
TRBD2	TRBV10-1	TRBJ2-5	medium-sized	TGCGCCAGCAGTGAGTCGGCGGGGGAATGGCAGACCCAGTACTTC	CASSESAGEWQTQYF
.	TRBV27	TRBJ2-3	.	TGTGCCAGCAGTTTAAAGGGAAACGGGGGCAAAGAGACGCAGTATTTT	CASSLKGNGGKETQYF
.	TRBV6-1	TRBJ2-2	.	TGTGCCAGGAGGGACCCCCAGAGAAGCACCGGGGAGCTGTTTTTT	CARRDPQRSTGELFF
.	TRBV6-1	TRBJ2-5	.	TGTGCCAGCAGGAGGGGGCGAGGGACTGGAGAAGAGACCCAGTACTTC	CASRRGRGTGEETQYF
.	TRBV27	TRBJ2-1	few	TGTGCCAGCAGTTTATCTATCGGGGGCTACGACAATGAGCAGTTCTTC	CASSLSIGGYDNEQFF
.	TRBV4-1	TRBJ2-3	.	TGCGCCAGCAGCCAGGGGCGGTTGGGGGCGACCACAGATACGCAGTATTTT	CASSQGRLGATTDTQYF
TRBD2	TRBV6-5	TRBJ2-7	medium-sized	TGTGCCAGCAGGGGAGGGATCCAGACCTACGAGCAGTACTTC	CASRGGIQTYEQYF
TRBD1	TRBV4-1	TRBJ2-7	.	TGCGCCAGCAGCCCCCGGACAGGGGTAGGCGAGCAGTACTTC	CASSPRTGVGEQYF